The following is a T cell receptor beta chain sequence with its context. Its antigen is undetermined. Clones were sequenced by immunoSEQ multiplex PCR, and TCRdb holds only the in-frame ones, with some missing. Seen here are 65,000 or so clones, roughly 80% observed once, and the top ten hold about 2.3%. The data were obtained in a study of OX40 agonist ivuxolimab in advanced cancers. Background on the study: The dose of intravenous ivuxolimab that patients received every 2 weeks ranged from 0.01 to 10 mg/kg. Of the participants, over 30% had some prior anti-PD-1, anti-PD-L1 or anti-CTLA-4 therapy, which was allowed.

CDR3 size: 17 residues. V was shortened by 5 bases and J by 0 bases, with 17 bases between the two germline ends. Germline assignment: CDR1 SEHNR and CDR2 FQNEAQ (reference sequence). General observations from the study: Relative to CD4+, CD8+ T cells held more expanded clones on average. Dose levels from 0.1 to 3.0 mg/kg saw CD4+ and CD8+ blood T cells expand clonally by week 6.

The material was CD4+ or CD8+ T cells sorted from blood, obtained in a trial of the OX40 agonist ivuxolimab. The chain couples TRBV7-9 to TRBJ2-1, with a tentative D call TRBD2 (6 bases). The receptor was derived from an adult with an advanced solid tumor such as melanoma, head and neck, liver or kidney cancer. The chain's CDR3 is CASSRMGGRSSYNEQFF. Here the CDR3 DNA reads TGTGCCAGCAGCCGAATGGGGGGTCGGAGCTCCTACAATGAGCAGTTCTTC. Combining the CDR3 with reference TRBV7-9 and TRBJ2-1 gives the whole variable domain DTGVSQNPRHKITKRGQNVTFRCDPISEHNRLYWYRQTLGQGPEFLTYFQNEAQLEKSRLLSDRFSAERPKGSFSTLEIQRTEQGDSAMYLCASSRMGGRSSYNEQFFGPGTRLTVL.